A single sample is the source of the 18 T cell receptor beta chains below, sequenced in a study of monozygotic twins with inflammatory bowel disease. After re-calling the 5' RACE reads, TCRdb lists one entry per CDR3 protein, DNA absent. The table lists fewer than 400,000 distinct CDR3 sequences. Material for sequencing was blood. These receptors were taken from a human donor with ulcerative colitis or Crohn's disease, or a healthy co-twin of an affected twin (not recorded which).

CDR3 loop: CASSLRSGTAGSSYEQYF. The J gene is TRBJ2-7, the V gene TRBV11-2. CDR1 is SGHAT and CDR2 is FQNNGV in the germline V gene. The CDR3 is 18 amino acids.

The genes are TRBV12-3 or TRBV12-4 and TRBJ1-6; TCRdb returns TRBD1, unconfirmable since there is no DNA. This CDR3 comprises 15 residues. CDR3 protein: CASSLGAVLGSPLHF.

V gene TRBV19 combines with J gene TRBJ2-7; as DNA is missing, the TRBD1 call by TCRdb cannot be tested. The CDR3 has 15 amino acids. Per the germline V gene, CDR1 is LNHDA and CDR2 is SQIVND (reference sequence). This CDR3 is CASSPTPRGAYEQYF.

V usage is TRBV6-2 or TRBV6-3 and J usage is TRBJ1-4. Per germline, CDR1 MNHEY and CDR2 SVGEGT. This CDR3 has 13 amino acids. CDR3 protein: CASTTGGNEKLFF.

The V call is TRBV28, the J call TRBJ1-4. Germline V lookup: CDR1 MDHEN, CDR2 SYDVKM. This CDR3 spans 15 amino acids. CDR3 sequence: CASSLIGPRNEKLFF. Combining the CDR3 with reference TRBV28 and TRBJ1-4 gives the whole variable domain DVKVTQSSRYLVKRTGEKVFLECVQDMDHENMFWYRQDPGLGLRLIYFSYDVKMKEKGDIPEGYSVSREKKERFSLILESASTNQTSMYLCASSLIGPRNEKLFFGSGTQLSVL.

The chain's CDR3 is CAIASDGGPDTQYF. The chain is built from TRBV10-3 and TRBJ2-3; TCRdb calls TRBD1, which cannot be checked without DNA. This CDR3 has 14 amino acids. Germline V gives CDR1 ENHRY, CDR2 SYGVKD.

CDR3 in amino acids: CASSQSGRLINEQYF. The chain carries TRBV3-1 and TRBJ2-7. Germline V lookup: CDR1 LGHDT, CDR2 YNNKEL (reference sequence). The CDR3 runs 15 residues.

V is TRBV7-6 and J is TRBJ1-3; TCRdb's assignment of TRBD1 cannot be checked, as there is no DNA. The CDR3 sequence is 16 residues long. Germline V CDR1 and CDR2: SGHVS, FNYEAQ. This CDR3 reads CASSTNRVGSGNTIYF.

The V and J genes are TRBV10-2 and TRBJ2-7; TCRdb lists TRBD1, though no DNA is available to test this call. The germline CDR1 and CDR2 sequences are WSHSY and SAAADI. The CDR3 contains 14 residues. The CDR3 spells CASSEQAPLGEQYF.

This rearrangement joins TRBV5-1 to TRBJ2-1; the D call of TRBD2 rests on TCRdb alone, since no DNA is present to check it. Germline V gives CDR1 SGHRS, CDR2 YFSETQ. CDR3 length equals 17 residues. The CDR3: CASSFTSGRALSNEQFF.

The V and J genes are TRBV9 and TRBJ2-2; TCRdb outputs TRBD2, but without DNA this stays unchecked. CDR1 SGDLS and CDR2 YYNGEE come from the germline V gene. CDR3 length equals 16 residues. The CDR3 loop reads CASSVGLAANTGELFF.

The chain recombines TRBV7-2 with TRBJ2-5; TCRdb outputs TRBD2, but without DNA this stays unchecked. Germline V gives CDR1 SGHTA, CDR2 FQGNSA. CDR3 size: 15 residues. The CDR3 sequence is CASSRGLAGDETQYF. Full variable domain (remainder filled in from reference TRBV7-2 and TRBJ2-5): GAGVSQSPSNKVTEKGKDVELRCDPISGHTALYWYRQSLGQGLEFLIYFQGNSAPDKSGLPSDRFSAERTGGSVSTLTIQRTQQEDSAVYLCASSRGLAGDETQYFGPGTRLLVL.

The V call is TRBV7-2, the J call TRBJ2-7; TCRdb indicates TRBD2, and absent DNA this call remains unverified. The CDR3 contains 14 residues. Germline V CDR1 and CDR2: SGHTA, FQGNSA. This CDR3 is CASSSGLSTNEQYF.

This chain links TRBV19 with TRBJ2-1; checking the TCRdb D call of TRBD2 is not possible without DNA. This CDR3 is 13 amino acids long. The germline V gene has CDR1 LNHDA and CDR2 SQIVND (reference sequence). The CDR3 reads CASSQRGKNEQFF. Supplemented by reference TRBV19 and TRBJ2-1, the full variable domain reads DGGITQSPKYLFRKEGQNVTLSCEQNLNHDAMYWYRQDPGQGLRLIYYSQIVNDFQKGDIAEGYSVSREKKESFPLTVTSAQKNPTAFYLCASSQRGKNEQFFGPGTRLTVL.

The CDR3 sequence is CASSLEGHLNQPQHF. The chain combines TRBV5-1 with TRBJ1-5; as DNA is missing, the TRBD1 call by TCRdb cannot be tested. CDR3 size: 15 residues. In germline, CDR1 is SGHRS, CDR2 YFSETQ.

CDR3 amino acids: CASSSQDPGRAYNEQFF. V usage is TRBV25-1 and J usage is TRBJ2-1; lacking DNA, the TRBD1 call made by TCRdb goes unchecked. The CDR3 covers 17 residues. Looked up from germline, CDR1 is MGHDK and CDR2 is SYGVNS.

J is TRBJ2-5 and V is TRBV5-1; TCRdb's D call of TRBD1 is untestable without DNA. This CDR3 region has 14 residues. Germline lookup yields CDR1 SGHRS and CDR2 YFSETQ. The CDR3 sequence: CASSRWGQQETQYF.

The chain links TRBV4-3 to TRBJ2-4; TCRdb lists TRBD1, though no DNA is available to test this call. CDR1 LGHNA and CDR2 YSLEER come from the germline V gene. The CDR3 consists of 18 residues. This CDR3 reads CASSQYKPTGLAKNIQYF.